A selection of T cell receptor beta chains follows, all from one sample in a study of blood T cell repertoires in COVID-19. The assay was immunoSEQ multiplex PCR, and TCRdb's table has in-frame clones only and misses some. The data hold roughly 200,000 clones, with about 81% observed a single time. The sequencing input was peripheral blood. These receptors were collected from a woman aged 80 or over with COVID-19, enrolled during active disease. Both conserved end residues are part of each CDR3. Each record gives: V gene, CDR3 length, CDR3 protein.

>TRBV11-2|14
CASSLGARSYEQYF
>TRBV2|12
CASSLAADTQYF
>TRBV27|15
CASSLAGGPSREQFF
>TRBV5-4|14
CASSFTGEVRGYTF
>TRBV7-9|16
CASSPRGAGVPDEQFF
>TRBV11-2|18
CASSLSGWGRVGEDGYTF
>TRBV5-6|16
CASSLWLAGGSYEQYF
>TRBV5-1|16
CASSLARLASTDTQYF
>TRBV2|15
CASRRESNEEETQYF
>TRBV5-4|16
CASSLDGRGSADTQYF
>TRBV5-1|15
CASSSYSGRAGEQYF
>TRBV28|13
CASTWPGMTEQYF
>TRBV6-6|15
CASSSPSVRGYEQYF
>TRBV19|13
CASSMPLAGELFF
>TRBV21-1|15
CASSKRPGVGSPLHF
>TRBV4-3|13
CASSQDAWQEQFF
>TRBV28|14
CASSPLVEYNEQFF
>TRBV5-1|15
CASSSGQAMNTEAFF
>TRBV5-4|12
CASSLAVSGYTF
>TRBV14|13
CASSQNRGGGYTF
>TRBV29-1|14
CSARTSGNTGELFF
>TRBV6-5|15
CASSSGGGLGSPLHF
>TRBV6-1|18
CASSGPSASPFVPYEQYF
>TRBV19|15
CASTSYVHSNYGYTF
>TRBV4-3|14
CASSQDAGGYGYTF
>TRBV7-9|16
CASSWGQGATNEKLFF
>TRBV6-5|12
CASSYSGGEQYF
>TRBV5-1|16
CASSLVVADYSGELFF
>TRBV2|18
CASSEGTGELSAKNIQYF
>TRBV5-8|12
CASSLRGTEAFF
>TRBV5-5|14
CASSEDRGPGETFF
>TRBV5-1|16
CASSPGTSGTQETQYF
>TRBV5-4|14
CASSFRTGSDTQYF
>TRBV7-2|15
CASSVGQRNTGELFF
>TRBV2|16
CASSSSGRGLTGELFF
>TRBV30|13
CAWVVTTNTEAFF
>TRBV5-6|12
CASSSPNTEAFF
>TRBV12-3/TRBV12-4|12
CASSLAPNEQFF
>TRBV7-9|12
CASASSSYEQYF
>TRBV21-1|17
CASSKGTRQQSGNTIYF
>TRBV6-2/TRBV6-3|13
CASSQTGDSKAFF
>TRBV11-3|14
CASSLEFPADTQYF